These 24 T cell receptor beta chains were sequenced from one sample in a study of blood T cell repertoires in COVID-19. Clones were read by immunoSEQ multiplex PCR, and TCRdb kept only the in-frame ones, dropping some. Of more than 95,000 clones listed, around 76% were seen once; the top ten hold 15% to 20%. Input material: peripheral blood. All receptors come from an elderly man with acute or convalescent COVID-19.

The chain uses TRBV7-9 and TRBJ1-4, with D tentatively TRBD1 (6 bases). The V gene's germline CDR1 is SEHNR and CDR2 FQNEAQ (reference sequence). V lost 5 bases and J 8 bases, leaving 18 bases between the germline ends. The CDR3 contains 15 residues. Written as DNA, the CDR3 is TGTGCCAGCAGCCCAAAGGGGGGGGCGGAGGAAAAACTGTTTTTT. Its protein product is CASSPKGGAEEKLFF.

The V and J genes are TRBV10-1 and TRBJ2-1; weak D call: TRBD2 (6 bases). The CDR3 totals 12 residues. Germline V gives CDR1 WNHNN, CDR2 SYGVQD (reference sequence). Trimming shortened V by 7 bases and J by 5 bases, and 9 bases separated the two germline ends. CDR3 sequence (DNA): TGCGCCAGCATGGGACTTAACAATGAGCAGTTCTTC. This codes for CASMGLNNEQFF.

This chain joins TRBV27 and TRBJ1-5, with 9 positions matching TRBD1. The J segment lost 2 bases and the V segment lost 0 bases, leaving 2 bases of the junction unmatched. Germline CDR1 and CDR2: MNHEY and SMNVEV (reference sequence). The length of the CDR3 is 16 residues. The CDR3 is CASSLSWTGGNQPQHF. The CDR3 DNA reads as TGTGCCAGCAGTTTATCTTGGACAGGGGGCAATCAGCCCCAGCATTTT.

This clone has just a few counts. This chain connects TRBV28 to TRBJ1-5, with unresolved D. The germline V gene encodes CDR1 MDHEN and CDR2 SYDVKM. CDR3 length equals 16 residues. V was clipped by 1 base and J by 6 bases, with 16 bases between them. CDR3 nucleotides: TGTGCCAGCAGTTTATTCGGGGAAAGGGTTAGTCAGCCCCAGCATTTT. Translating it yields CASSLFGERVSQPQHF.

The DNA for the CDR3 is TGTGCCAGCGGAGAGGGTGCTAACTATGGCTACACCTTC. It codes for CASGEGANYGYTF. The gene calls are TRBV7-2 and TRBJ1-2; unclear D gene. V was cut by 8 bases and J by 0 bases, with 10 bases left in between. From germline, CDR1 is SGHTA and CDR2 FQGNSA. CDR3 size: 13 residues.

The V and J genes are TRBV29-1 and TRBJ2-5, with 10 bases aligning to TRBD2. Looked up from germline, CDR1 is SQVTM and CDR2 is ANQGSEA. The CDR3 length is 15 residues. The CDR3: CTAQRSSGSVETQYF. DNA of the CDR3: TGCACCGCGCAGCGGTCTAGCGGGAGTGTAGAGACCCAGTACTTC. The full variable domain, with the rest looked up from reference TRBV29-1 and TRBJ2-5, is SAVISQKPSRDICQRGTSLTIQCQVDSQVTMMFWYRQQPGQSLTLIATANQGSEATYESGFVIDKFPISRPNLTFSTLTVSNMSPEDSSIYLCTAQRSSGSVETQYFGPGTRLLVL.

V and J are TRBV10-3 and TRBJ2-7; D is perhaps TRBD2 (6 bases). CDR3 length: 20 amino acids. In germline, CDR1 is ENHRY, CDR2 SYGVKD. Trimming pared 4 bases from V and 2 bases from J, leaving 30 bases between. CDR3 amino acids: CAISGKSGLRGTVPTYEQYF. CDR3 nucleotides: TGTGCCATCAGTGGGAAGTCGGGTCTGCGGGGTACGGTACCGACCTACGAGCAGTACTTC.

The gene calls are TRBV9 and TRBJ2-7; 8 bases agree with TRBD2. In germline, CDR1 is SGDLS, CDR2 YYNGEE. The CDR3 totals 14 residues. V gave up 4 bases and J gave up 6 bases; unmatched junction bases: 9. The CDR3 DNA reads TGTGCCAGCAGCCCTTCGGGGGGGCCCTCCGAGCAGTACTTC. Translated, it gives CASSPSGGPSEQYF. The entire variable domain, with the rest obtained from reference TRBV9 and TRBJ2-7, is as follows: DSGVTQTPKHLITATGQRVTLRCSPRSGDLSVYWYQQSLDQGLQFLIQYYNGEERAKGNILERFSAQQFPDLHSELNLSSLELGDSALYFCASSPSGGPSEQYFGPGTRLTVT.

V usage is TRBV6-5 and J usage is TRBJ1-1, with 8 bases identical to TRBD1. Germline lookup yields CDR1 MNHEY and CDR2 SVGAGI. With V trimmed by 7 bases and J by 8 bases, 3 bases remained unmatched. CDR3 length: 11 amino acids. The CDR3 sequence: CASTRQGEAFF. DNA for the CDR3: TGTGCCAGCACGAGACAGGGGGAAGCTTTCTTT.

The chain recombines TRBV5-8 with TRBJ2-2; D possibly corresponds to TRBD1 (5 bases). The CDR3 has 13 residues. CDR1 and CDR2 from the germline V gene are SGHTS and YDEGEE. Trimming shortened V by 2 bases and J by 4 bases, and 6 bases separated the two germline ends. The CDR3 region has the DNA TGTGCCAGCAGCTTAGGGGTCACCGGGGAGCTGTTTTTT. This sequence encodes CASSLGVTGELFF. Drawing the rest from reference TRBV5-8 and TRBJ2-2, the complete variable domain is EAGVTQSPTHLIKTRGQQATLRCSPISGHTSVYWYQQALGLGLQFLLWYDEGEERNRGNFPPRFSGRQFPNYSSELNVNALELEDSALYLCASSLGVTGELFFGEGSRLTVL.

The rearrangement links TRBV18 to TRBJ1-5; no definite D call. In germline, CDR1 is KGHSH, CDR2 LQKENI. Trimming removed 1 base at V and 7 bases at J, with 8 bases between. CDR3 length: 13 amino acids. The CDR3 nucleotides read TGTGCCAGCTCACCACAACGGGAGCAGCCCCAGCATTTT. Amino acid sequence: CASSPQREQPQHF.

The chain combines TRBV5-8 with TRBJ2-3; 10 bases agree with TRBD1. The CDR3 loop spans 16 amino acids. The germline V gene has CDR1 SGHTS and CDR2 YDEGEE. Trimming at V came to 4 bases and at J to 9 bases, leaving 14 bases not matched to a gene. CDR3 bases: TGTGCCAGCAGCCGGGGACAGGGGATTAAGATAGGGACGCAGTATTTT. Residues: CASSRGQGIKIGTQYF.

The V gene is TRBV7-2, the J gene TRBJ2-1; 10 bases are a match to TRBD2. The V segment lost 5 bases and the J segment 7 bases; nucleotides outside the gene matches: 11. The CDR3 spans 16 residues. The germline V gene has CDR1 SGHTA and CDR2 FQGNSA. This chain's CDR3 is CASSPQGTSVRNEQFF. CDR3 nucleotides: TGTGCCAGCAGCCCCCAAGGGACTAGCGTGCGGAATGAGCAGTTCTTC.

This rearrangement joins TRBV5-4 to TRBJ1-2; 12 nucleotides line up with TRBD1. CDR1 is SGHNT, CDR2 YYREEE, per germline (reference sequence). With 3 bases clipped from V and 2 bases from J, the junction kept 8 bases outside the gene matches. The CDR3 extends over 17 amino acids. The CDR3 protein is CASSSRDRGRTNYGYTF. CDR3 DNA sequence: TGTGCCAGCAGCTCCCGGGACAGGGGGCGGACAAACTATGGCTACACCTTC.

The CDR3 protein is CASSLSRGNNQPQHF. CDR3 in DNA: TGTGCCAGTAGCCTAAGCAGGGGTAACAATCAGCCCCAGCATTTT. The rearrangement joins TRBV7-2 to TRBJ1-5; D may be TRBD1 (6 bases). V gave up 9 bases and J gave up 3 bases, with 18 bases separating them. Germline loops: CDR1 SGHTA, CDR2 FQGNSA. The CDR3 is made up of 15 amino acids.

This chain links TRBV5-6 with TRBJ2-1, with 7 positions matching TRBD2. The V and J ends lost 0 bases and 4 bases, in that order; junction bases with no gene match: 4. This CDR3 comprises 15 residues. The germline V gene has CDR1 SGHDT and CDR2 YYEEEE. The CDR3 DNA sequence: TGTGCCAGCAGCTTGGTGCTAGCGGTTTACAATGAGCAGTTCTTC. It is translated as CASSLVLAVYNEQFF.

The chain's CDR3 is CSVEEPGQYNEQFF. Here the CDR3 DNA reads TGCAGCGTTGAAGAACCGGGACAGTACAATGAGCAGTTCTTC. V usage is TRBV29-1 and J usage is TRBJ2-1; 7 positions agree with TRBD1. This CDR3 comprises 14 residues. Germline-derived CDR1 and CDR2 are SQVTM and ANQGSEA. The J segment lost 4 bases and the V segment lost 0 bases, leaving 3 bases of the junction unmatched.

The rearrangement links TRBV19 to TRBJ1-2, with TRBD1 matching 7 bases. This CDR3 contains 15 residues. Germline V gene data show CDR1 as LNHDA and CDR2 as SQIVND (reference sequence). V dropped 4 bases and J dropped 5; count of bases not matched to a gene: 10. CDR3 sequence reads: CASSSDRDAVYGYTF. CDR3 nucleotide sequence: TGTGCCAGTAGTAGCGACAGGGACGCAGTGTATGGCTACACCTTC.

The chain has TRBV7-2 and TRBJ1-5, with 8 nucleotides matching TRBD1. Germline CDR1 SGHTA, CDR2 FQGNSA. With V trimmed by 1 base and J by 6 bases, 5 bases remained unmatched. The CDR3 has 15 amino acids. CDR3 DNA sequence: TGTGCCAGCAGCTTAGTAGCAGGGGGCGGTCAGCCCCAGCATTTT. Its translation: CASSLVAGGGQPQHF.

V gene TRBV6-2 or TRBV6-3 combines with J gene TRBJ2-1, with TRBD1 matching 10 bases. Looked up from germline, CDR1 is MNHEY and CDR2 is SVGEGT. This CDR3 is built from 13 residues. V gave up 5 bases and J gave up 7 bases; unmatched junction bases: 2. CDR3 sequence reads: CASSRQGANEQFF. The CDR3 DNA is TGTGCCAGCAGTCGACAGGGGGCGAATGAGCAGTTCTTC.

The V call is TRBV9, the J call TRBJ2-3, with D possibly being TRBD2 (6 bases). There are 15 residues in the CDR3. The germline V gene encodes CDR1 SGDLS and CDR2 YYNGEE. Trimming shortened V by 4 bases and J by 0 bases, and 12 bases separated the two germline ends. The CDR3: CASSPRRGSTDTQYF. The CDR3 DNA reads TGTGCCAGCAGCCCGAGACGGGGGAGCACAGATACGCAGTATTTT. The full variable domain, completed using reference TRBV9 and TRBJ2-3, is DSGVTQTPKHLITATGQRVTLRCSPRSGDLSVYWYQQSLDQGLQFLIQYYNGEERAKGNILERFSAQQFPDLHSELNLSSLELGDSALYFCASSPRRGSTDTQYFGPGTRLTVL.

The gene calls are TRBV25-1 and TRBJ2-3; 9 bases map to TRBD1. The CDR3 totals 15 residues. Trimming cost V 4 bases and J 5 bases; bases outside gene matches: 7. Germline V lookup: CDR1 MGHDK, CDR2 SYGVNS. Here the CDR3 reads CASSALTGGLDTQYF. The CDR3 DNA reads as TGTGCCAGCAGTGCCTTGACAGGGGGACTAGATACGCAGTATTTT.

The CDR3 DNA reads as TGTGCCAGCAGCTGGGGCCAGGGGGCGAGGGAAAAACTGTTTTTT. This codes for CASSWGQGAREKLFF. V gene TRBV13 combines with J gene TRBJ1-4, with 8 bases identical to TRBD1. The CDR3 runs 15 residues. In germline, CDR1 is PRHDT, CDR2 FYEKMQ (reference sequence). The ends lost 4 bases at V and 8 bases at J; junction bases unmatched: 9.

This clone was observed a single time. The V gene is TRBV7-8, the J gene TRBJ2-7; weak D call: TRBD1 (6 bases). The V gene lost 5 bases and the J gene lost 6 bases, with 14 bases spanning the gap. The CDR3 sequence is 13 residues long. Germline CDR1 is SGHVS and CDR2 is FQNEAQ. CDR3 region: CASSGQGRGEQYF. The CDR3 bases are TGTGCCAGCAGCGGGCAGGGGAGAGGCGAGCAGTACTTC.